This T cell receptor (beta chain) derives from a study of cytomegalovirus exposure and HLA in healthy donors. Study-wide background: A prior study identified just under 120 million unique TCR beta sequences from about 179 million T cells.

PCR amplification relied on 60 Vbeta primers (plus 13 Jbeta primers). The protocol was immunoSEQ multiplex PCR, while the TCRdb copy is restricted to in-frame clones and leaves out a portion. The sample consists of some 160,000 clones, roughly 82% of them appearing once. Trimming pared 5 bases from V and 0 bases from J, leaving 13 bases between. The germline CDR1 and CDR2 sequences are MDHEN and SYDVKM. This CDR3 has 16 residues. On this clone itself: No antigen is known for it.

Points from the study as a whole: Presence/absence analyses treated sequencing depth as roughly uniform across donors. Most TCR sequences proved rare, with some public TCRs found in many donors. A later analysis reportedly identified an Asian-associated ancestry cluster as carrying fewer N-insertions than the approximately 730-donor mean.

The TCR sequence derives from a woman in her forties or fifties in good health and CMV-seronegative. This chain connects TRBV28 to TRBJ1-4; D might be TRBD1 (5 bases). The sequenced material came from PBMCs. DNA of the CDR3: TGTGCCAGCAGTCGACACAGGATATCAACTAATGAAAAACTGTTTTTT. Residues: CASSRHRISTNEKLFF.